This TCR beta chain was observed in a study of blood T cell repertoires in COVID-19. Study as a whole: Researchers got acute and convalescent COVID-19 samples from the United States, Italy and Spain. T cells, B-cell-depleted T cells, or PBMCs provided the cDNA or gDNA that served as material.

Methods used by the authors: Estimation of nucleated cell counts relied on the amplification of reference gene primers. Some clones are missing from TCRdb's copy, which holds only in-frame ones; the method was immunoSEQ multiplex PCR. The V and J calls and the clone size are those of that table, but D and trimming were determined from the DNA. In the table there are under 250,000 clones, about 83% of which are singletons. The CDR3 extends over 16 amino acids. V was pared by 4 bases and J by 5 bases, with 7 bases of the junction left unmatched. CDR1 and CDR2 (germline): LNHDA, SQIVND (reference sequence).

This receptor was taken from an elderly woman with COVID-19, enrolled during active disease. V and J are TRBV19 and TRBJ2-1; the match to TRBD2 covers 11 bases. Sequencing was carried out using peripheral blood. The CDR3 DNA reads TGTGCCAGTAGTAGGCTAGCGGGGGGAAGGCACAATGAGCAGTTCTTC. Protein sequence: CASSRLAGGRHNEQFF.